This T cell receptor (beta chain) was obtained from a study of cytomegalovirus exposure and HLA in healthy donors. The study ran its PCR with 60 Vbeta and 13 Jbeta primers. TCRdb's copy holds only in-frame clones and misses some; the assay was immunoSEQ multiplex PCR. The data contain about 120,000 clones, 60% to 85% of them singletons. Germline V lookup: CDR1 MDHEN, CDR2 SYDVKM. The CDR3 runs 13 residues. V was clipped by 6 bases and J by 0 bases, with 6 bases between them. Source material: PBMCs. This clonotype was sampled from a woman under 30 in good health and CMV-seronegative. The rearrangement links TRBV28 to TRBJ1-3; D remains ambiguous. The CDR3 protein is CASRKSSGNTIYF. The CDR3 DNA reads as TGTGCCAGCAGGAAGAGCTCTGGAAACACCATATATTTT.